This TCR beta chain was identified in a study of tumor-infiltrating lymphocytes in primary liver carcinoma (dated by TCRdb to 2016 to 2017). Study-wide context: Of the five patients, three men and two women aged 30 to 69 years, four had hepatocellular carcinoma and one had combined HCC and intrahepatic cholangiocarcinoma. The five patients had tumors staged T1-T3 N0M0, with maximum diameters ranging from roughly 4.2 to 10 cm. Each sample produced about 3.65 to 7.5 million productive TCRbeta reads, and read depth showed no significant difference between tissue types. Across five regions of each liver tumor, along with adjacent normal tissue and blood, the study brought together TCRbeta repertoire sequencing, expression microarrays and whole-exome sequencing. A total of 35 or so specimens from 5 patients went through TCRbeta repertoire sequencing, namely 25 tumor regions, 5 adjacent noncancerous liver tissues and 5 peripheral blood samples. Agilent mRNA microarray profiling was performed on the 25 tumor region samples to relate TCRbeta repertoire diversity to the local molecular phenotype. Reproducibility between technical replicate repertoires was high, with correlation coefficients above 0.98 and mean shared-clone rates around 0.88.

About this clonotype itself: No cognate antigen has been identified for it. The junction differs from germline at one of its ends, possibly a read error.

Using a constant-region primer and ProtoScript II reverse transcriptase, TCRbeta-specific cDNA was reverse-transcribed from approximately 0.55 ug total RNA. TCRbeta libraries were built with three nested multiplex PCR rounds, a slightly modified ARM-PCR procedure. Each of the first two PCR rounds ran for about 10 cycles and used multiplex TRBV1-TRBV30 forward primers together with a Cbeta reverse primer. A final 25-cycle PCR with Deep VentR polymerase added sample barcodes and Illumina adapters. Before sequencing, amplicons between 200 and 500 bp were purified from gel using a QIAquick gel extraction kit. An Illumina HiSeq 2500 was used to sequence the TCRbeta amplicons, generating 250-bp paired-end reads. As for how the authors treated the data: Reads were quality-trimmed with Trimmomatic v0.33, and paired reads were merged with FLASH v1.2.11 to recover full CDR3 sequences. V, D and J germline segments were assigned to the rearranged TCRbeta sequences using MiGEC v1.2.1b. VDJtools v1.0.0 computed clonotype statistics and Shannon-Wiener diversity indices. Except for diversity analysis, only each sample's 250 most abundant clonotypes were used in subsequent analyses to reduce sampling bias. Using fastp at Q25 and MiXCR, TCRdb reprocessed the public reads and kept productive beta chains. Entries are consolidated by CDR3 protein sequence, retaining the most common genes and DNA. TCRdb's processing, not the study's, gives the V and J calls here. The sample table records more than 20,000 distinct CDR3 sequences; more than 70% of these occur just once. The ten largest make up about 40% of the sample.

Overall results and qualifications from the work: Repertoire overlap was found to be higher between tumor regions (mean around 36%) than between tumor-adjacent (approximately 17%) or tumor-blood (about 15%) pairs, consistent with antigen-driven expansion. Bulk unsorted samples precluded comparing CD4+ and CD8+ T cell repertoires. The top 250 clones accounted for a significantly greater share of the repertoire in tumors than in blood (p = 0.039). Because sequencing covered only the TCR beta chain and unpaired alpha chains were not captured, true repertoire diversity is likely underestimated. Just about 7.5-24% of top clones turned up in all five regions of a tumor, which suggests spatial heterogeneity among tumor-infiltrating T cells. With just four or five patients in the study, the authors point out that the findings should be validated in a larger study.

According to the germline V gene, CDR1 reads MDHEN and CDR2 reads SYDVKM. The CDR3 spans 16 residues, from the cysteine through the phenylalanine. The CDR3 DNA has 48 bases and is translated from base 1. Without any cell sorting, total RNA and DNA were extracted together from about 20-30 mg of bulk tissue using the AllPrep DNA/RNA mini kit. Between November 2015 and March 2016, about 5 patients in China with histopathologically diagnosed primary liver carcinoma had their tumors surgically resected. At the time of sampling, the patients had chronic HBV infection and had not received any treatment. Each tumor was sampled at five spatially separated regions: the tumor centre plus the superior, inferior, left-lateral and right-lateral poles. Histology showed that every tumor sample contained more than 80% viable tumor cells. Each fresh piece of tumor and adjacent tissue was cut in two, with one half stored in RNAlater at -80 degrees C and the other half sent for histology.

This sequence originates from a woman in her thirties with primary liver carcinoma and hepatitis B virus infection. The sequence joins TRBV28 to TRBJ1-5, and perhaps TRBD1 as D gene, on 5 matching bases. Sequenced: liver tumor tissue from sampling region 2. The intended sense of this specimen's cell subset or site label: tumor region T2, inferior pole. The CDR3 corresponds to CASSPRQWYSYQPKHF. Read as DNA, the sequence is TGTGCCAGCAGTCCCCGACAGTGGTATAGCTATCAGCCCAAGCATTTT.